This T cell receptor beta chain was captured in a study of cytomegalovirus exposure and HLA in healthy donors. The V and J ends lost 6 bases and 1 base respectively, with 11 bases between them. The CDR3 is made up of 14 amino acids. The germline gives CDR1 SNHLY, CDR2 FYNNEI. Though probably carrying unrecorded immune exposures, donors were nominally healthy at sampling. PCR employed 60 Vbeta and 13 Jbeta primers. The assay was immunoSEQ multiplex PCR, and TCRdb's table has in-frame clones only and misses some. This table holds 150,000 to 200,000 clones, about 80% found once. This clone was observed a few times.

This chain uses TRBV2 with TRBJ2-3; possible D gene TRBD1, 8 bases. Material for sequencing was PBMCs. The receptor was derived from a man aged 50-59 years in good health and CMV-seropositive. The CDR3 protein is CASRTGGGTDTQYF. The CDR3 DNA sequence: TGTGCCAGCAGAACAGGGGGGGGCACAGATACGCAGTATTTT. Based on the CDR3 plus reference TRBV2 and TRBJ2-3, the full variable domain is EPEVTQTPSHQVTQMGQEVILRCVPISNHLYFYWYRQILGQKVEFLVSFYNNEISEKSEIFDDQFSVERPDGSNFTLKIRSTKLEDSAMYFCASRTGGGTDTQYFGPGTRLTVL.